Described below is a single TCR beta chain sequence and its context. The V gene lost 4 bases and the J gene lost 6 bases, with 10 bases spanning the gap. In germline, CDR1 is MNHEY, CDR2 SMNVEV (reference sequence). This CDR3 is built from 12 residues. Indicated time point: pretreatment peripheral blood. The sample comes from a study of PD-L1 blockade in urothelial cancer. Across the study: Starting in the mid-2010s, patients were given atezolizumab (1,200 mg intravenously every 3 weeks). Blood samples had a median of 141,255 T cells.

Only in-frame clones appear in the TCRdb table, and some are missing; sequencing was by immunoSEQ multiplex PCR. This repertoire shows some 50,000 clones, roughly 85% found once; its top ten account for about 15%. The input for sequencing was PBMCs, taken around atezolizumab (anti-PD-L1) treatment. The genes are TRBV27 and TRBJ2-7; D remains ambiguous. This clonotype was obtained from a woman in her sixties or seventies with urothelial cancer. The CDR3 loop is CASSSHRTEQYF. The CDR3 nucleotides are TGTGCCAGCAGTTCACACCGTACCGAGCAGTACTTC.